The 13 T cell receptor beta chains given below trace back to one sample, sequenced in a study of beta chain features in type 1 diabetes (dated by TCRdb to between 2017 and 2018). The library relied on the immunoSEQ multiplex PCR assay. The entire isolated RNA was reverse transcribed using the High Capacity cDNA Reverse Transcription Kit, and thus expressed TCRB transcripts were sequenced. TCRdb carries this immuneACCESS record with in-frame sequences only. Its versions omit some clonotypes, under half of them owing to an unresolved V gene in the studies checked, with the rest unexplained. Present in this sample are 240,000 or so clones, just over 20% of which were seen just once. The ten largest clones add up to less than 0.03% of the sample. What the study reported, not specific to this receptor: In all four CD4+ subsets, TCRB CDR3 length was moderately but significantly shorter in type 1 diabetes patients.

These receptors have no identified antigens. Sequenced input: naive CD4+ T cells from blood. The cell subset or site label, read with the paper, signifies: true naive CD4+ T cells. The receptors were gathered from a woman aged 40 to 50 with type 1 diabetes.

This clone was detected only once. The genes are TRBV18 and TRBJ2-1, with 9 bases that match TRBD2. With 3 bases clipped from V and 10 bases from J, the junction kept 7 bases outside the gene matches. CDR1 is KGHSH, CDR2 LQKENI, per germline. This CDR3 region has 14 residues. CDR3 sequence reads: CASSPPGLASEQFF. CDR3 sequence (DNA): TGTGCCAGCTCACCCCCGGGACTAGCATCCGAGCAGTTCTTC.

In its sample, this clone was seen a few times. One junction end disagrees with the germline gene, perhaps due to a read error. The J gene is TRBJ2-7, the V gene TRBV28, with D possibly TRBD1 on 6 matching bases. The CDR3 is made up of 12 amino acids. CDR1 and CDR2 from the germline V gene are MDHEN and SYDVKM. In DNA, the CDR3 is TGTGCCAGCAGGACCCGGACAGCCTTCCTCAACTTC. Its translation: CASRTRTAFLNF.

This clone has more than one count but fewer than ten. V usage is TRBV9 and J usage is TRBJ1-1; no definite D call. The CDR3 totals 13 residues. Per the germline V gene, CDR1 is SGDLS and CDR2 is YYNGEE. V gave up 4 bases and J gave up 0 bases, with 7 bases separating them. Here the CDR3 DNA reads TGTGCCAGCAGCTCACACCTGAACACTGAAGCTTTCTTT. Its protein is CASSSHLNTEAFF.

Only a few counts were recorded for this clone. The chain is built from TRBV4-3 and TRBJ2-6; D is ambiguous. Germline values: CDR1 LGHNA, CDR2 YSLEER. Trimming shortened V by 0 bases and J by 4 bases, and 16 bases separated the two germline ends. The CDR3 consists of 18 residues. This chain's CDR3 is CASSQDFAKLTGANVLTF. DNA for the CDR3: TGCGCCAGCAGCCAAGATTTCGCCAAGCTAACCGGGGCCAACGTCCTGACTTTC.

The chain uses TRBV5-8 and TRBJ1-2, with D possibly TRBD1 on 5 matching bases. Trimming stripped 0 bases from V and 6 bases from J, with 9 bases between. Per the germline V gene, CDR1 is SGHTS and CDR2 is YDEGEE. The CDR3 has 13 amino acids. The CDR3 is CASSLVRVDGYTF. DNA of the CDR3: TGTGCCAGCAGCTTGGTCAGGGTTGATGGCTACACCTTC. The variable domain in full, with the rest retrieved from reference TRBV5-8 and TRBJ1-2, is EAGVTQSPTHLIKTRGQQATLRCSPISGHTSVYWYQQALGLGLQFLLWYDEGEERNRGNFPPRFSGRQFPNYSSELNVNALELEDSALYLCASSLVRVDGYTFGSGTRLTVV.

This clone was seen more than once but under ten times. This chain connects TRBV5-1 to TRBJ2-2; D perhaps matches TRBD1 (6 bases). The CDR3 consists of 16 residues. Germline V CDR1 and CDR2: SGHRS, YFSETQ. V was cut by 2 bases and J by 8 bases, with 19 bases left in between. The CDR3 DNA reads as TGCGCCAGCAGCTTCCTGGCCGGGACACAACGAGGGGAGCTGTTTTTT. Translation: CASSFLAGTQRGELFF.

The V and J genes are TRBV5-6 and TRBJ1-2, with 8 bases aligning to TRBD1. CDR3 length: 13 residues. V was pared by 4 bases and J by 6 bases, with 5 bases of the junction left unmatched. CDR1 and CDR2 (germline): SGHDT, YYEEEE. The CDR3 is CASSPPGQDGYTF. As DNA, the CDR3 is TGTGCCAGCAGCCCACCGGGACAGGATGGCTACACCTTC.

This clone occurred a few times. The chain recombines TRBV28 with TRBJ2-5, with 7 bases identical to TRBD2. There are 14 residues in the CDR3. V shed 5 bases and J 2 bases; nucleotides not matched to a gene: 5. Looked up from germline, CDR1 is MDHEN and CDR2 is SYDVKM. The DNA of the CDR3 is TGTGCCAGCAGTCCCGTAGCGGGTCAAGAGACCCAGTACTTC. Protein: CASSPVAGQETQYF.

The gene calls are TRBV28 and TRBJ2-1; 9 bases are shared with TRBD2. CDR1 and CDR2 (germline): MDHEN, SYDVKM. The CDR3 spans 14 residues. V was clipped by 7 bases and J by 3 bases; unmatched bases: 4. CDR3: CASNWREGYNEQFF. DNA for the CDR3: TGTGCCAGCAATTGGCGGGAGGGCTACAATGAGCAGTTCTTC. The full variable domain, with the rest looked up from reference TRBV28 and TRBJ2-1, is DVKVTQSSRYLVKRTGEKVFLECVQDMDHENMFWYRQDPGLGLRLIYFSYDVKMKEKGDIPEGYSVSREKKERFSLILESASTNQTSMYLCASNWREGYNEQFFGPGTRLTVL.

The V call is TRBV4-1, the J call TRBJ1-2, with unresolved D. V was pared by 1 base and J by 5 bases, with 8 bases between. This CDR3 has 13 amino acids. Looked up from germline, CDR1 is MGHRA and CDR2 is YSYEKL. CDR3 nucleotides: TGCGCCAGCAGCCAAGCGGGAGGGTATGGCTACACCTTC. Its translation is CASSQAGGYGYTF.

The gene calls are TRBV19 and TRBJ2-3; 8 bases fit TRBD2. Germline loops: CDR1 LNHDA, CDR2 SQIVND (reference sequence). J lost 4 bases, V lost 4 bases, and 7 bases had no gene match. This CDR3 has 15 residues. The CDR3 loop reads CASSTVGLAADTQYF. For the CDR3, the DNA is TGTGCCAGTAGTACCGTAGGACTAGCTGCAGATACGCAGTATTTT. The variable domain in full, with the rest retrieved from reference TRBV19 and TRBJ2-3, is DGGITQSPKYLFRKEGQNVTLSCEQNLNHDAMYWYRQDPGQGLRLIYYSQIVNDFQKGDIAEGYSVSREKKESFPLTVTSAQKNPTAFYLCASSTVGLAADTQYFGPGTRLTVL.

The chain uses TRBV7-2 and TRBJ1-5; D possibly corresponds to TRBD1 (6 bases). Germline CDR1 and CDR2: SGHTA and FQGNSA. Trimming pared 1 base from V and 8 bases from J, leaving 12 bases between. The CDR3 is made up of 14 amino acids. The CDR3 nucleotides read TGTGCCAGCAGCTTAGGACAGGATCACGAGCCCCAGCATTTT. Protein sequence: CASSLGQDHEPQHF.

This clone was detected only once. The rearrangement links TRBV7-7 to TRBJ2-5; TRBD2 matches 9 bases. CDR1 SSHAT and CDR2 FNYEAQ come from the germline V gene (reference sequence). J was trimmed by 4 bases and V by 5 bases; bases with no gene match: 2. The CDR3 has 13 residues. The DNA of the CDR3 is TGTGCCAGCAGCCGCGGGAGGGGAGAGACCCAGTACTTC. The encoded protein is CASSRGRGETQYF.